This T cell receptor (beta chain) was recovered during a study of shared clonotypes between healthy human individuals. The study's findings and limits: For naive CD4 cells, roughly 5% of clonotypes were shared across a handful of donors. Against clonotypes common to all four donors, non-shared ones had lower generation probabilities.

Sorted-subset replicate PCRs used 200 ng of genomic DNA. This amount corresponded to approximately 30,000 T cell genomes. The assay was immunoSEQ multiplex PCR, and TCRdb's table has in-frame clones only and misses some. Of about 2,100,000 clones in the sample, 93% are singletons; the top ten hold approximately 1.7%. This clone has just one count. Its antigen is currently unknown. The CDR3 contains 15 residues. V lost 3 bases and J 5 bases, leaving 15 bases between the germline ends. Per germline, CDR1 MGHRA and CDR2 YSYEKL. Terminally differentiated effector memory CD45RA+ cells were excluded from the naive CD8 cells, which were CD45RO-negative and positively selected for CCR7. Every contributor of samples was a Caucasian grown-up residing in Nashville, Tennessee.

This TCR came from a man aged 18 to 30 in good health. Some clones in this sample may be carry-over from other donors' samples. J is TRBJ2-3 and V is TRBV4-1, with D perhaps given as TRBD1 or TRBD2 (5 bases each). Sequencing was done on a sample of naive CD8+ T cells from PBMCs. This CDR3 is CASSQSRELGDTQYF. DNA for the CDR3: TGCGCCAGCAGCCAGTCCAGGGAGTTGGGAGATACGCAGTATTTT.